The 13 T cell receptor beta chains given below trace back to one sample, sequenced in a study of vaccination effects on CD4 cells after COVID-19 (dated by TCRdb to 2021 to 2024). For these TCRs, the target antigens are not known. The library relied on the immunoSEQ multiplex PCR assay. What TCRdb holds here is the immuneACCESS table cut down to in-frame rearrangements. Part of the clones is not present; checked against another copy, under half of the missing clones reflect an unresolved V gene, and the others are unexplained. The sample table contains fewer than 35,000 clones; only one count was recorded for 74% of them. The ten top clones hold approximately 15% of the sample. After less than 13 days of culture, CD4+ T cells were isolated with the EasySep CD4+ T cell isolation kit. Each participant got two doses of an mRNA SARS-CoV-2 vaccine, either BNT162b2 or mRNA-1273. The source material was CD4+ T cells from PBMCs cultured without peptide, sampled after COVID-19 vaccination. Receptor source: a human donor who received a COVID-19 vaccine.

This clone was counted once. J is TRBJ1-2 and V is TRBV28; TRBD1 matches 12 bases. The CDR3 covers 17 residues. CDR1 is MDHEN, CDR2 SYDVKM, per germline. With V trimmed by 1 base and J by 4 bases, 7 bases remained unmatched. CDR3: CASSLSAGTGGGYGYTF. The CDR3 DNA reads as TGTGCCAGCAGTTTATCGGCCGGGACAGGGGGCGGCTATGGCTACACCTTC.

The chain employs TRBV7-9 and TRBJ1-2; 9 bases are shared with TRBD1. The J segment lost 2 bases and the V segment lost 5 bases, leaving 6 bases of the junction unmatched. The CDR3 runs 15 residues. Germline V gene data show CDR1 as SEHNR and CDR2 as FQNEAQ (reference sequence). The CDR3 sequence is CASSPTGGENYGYTF. The DNA of the CDR3 is TGTGCCAGCAGCCCAACAGGGGGCGAGAACTATGGCTACACCTTC.

This clone was detected only once. V is TRBV5-1 and J is TRBJ2-1; 8 bases align to TRBD2. The CDR3 has 16 residues. The germline V gene encodes CDR1 SGHRS and CDR2 YFSETQ. The junction had 10 bases not matched to a gene; V was cut back by 4 bases and J by 4 bases. The CDR3 here is CASSGRASGLYNEQFF. CDR3 DNA sequence: TGCGCCAGCAGCGGTAGGGCTAGCGGGCTGTACAATGAGCAGTTCTTC.

The J gene is TRBJ2-5, the V gene TRBV7-8; D possibly uses TRBD1 or TRBD2 (5 bases each). The CDR3 has 14 residues. Germline V gives CDR1 SGHVS, CDR2 FQNEAQ. The V end was cut by 3 bases, the J end by 4 bases, with 12 bases between. The CDR3 region has the DNA TGTGCCAGCAGCTTGTGGGGGAAGGGAGAGACCCAGTACTTC. It translates to CASSLWGKGETQYF. The full variable domain, its missing parts supplied by reference TRBV7-8 and TRBJ2-5, is GAGVSQSPRYKVAKRGQDVALRCDPISGHVSLFWYQQALGQGPEFLTYFQNEAQLDKSGLPSDRFFAERPEGSVSTLKIQRTQQEDSAVYLCASSLWGKGETQYFGPGTRLLVL.

The V and J genes are TRBV30 and TRBJ1-3, with unresolved D. CDR1 is GTSNPN, CDR2 SVGIG, per germline (reference sequence). This CDR3 is 15 amino acids long. V dropped 2 bases and J dropped 0 bases, with 11 bases sitting between them. CDR3 amino acids: CAWSSFLISGNTIYF. The CDR3 DNA reads as TGTGCCTGGAGTTCTTTCCTGATCTCTGGAAACACCATATATTTT.

The chain employs TRBV20-1 and TRBJ2-7; possible D gene TRBD2, 6 bases. The V end was cut by 6 bases, the J end by 7 bases, with 13 bases between. From germline, CDR1 is DFQATT and CDR2 SNEGSKA (reference sequence). CDR3 size: 11 residues. The CDR3 loop reads CSANDRGEQYF. In DNA form, the CDR3 reads TGCAGTGCCAACGACCGGGGGGAGCAGTACTTC.

The V and J genes are TRBV30 and TRBJ2-1, with 7 bases fitting TRBD2. Germline values: CDR1 GTSNPN, CDR2 SVGIG (reference sequence). This CDR3 is built from 14 residues. V dropped 4 bases and J dropped 5; count of bases not matched to a gene: 8. In DNA form, the CDR3 reads TGTGCCTGGACACGCGGGAGATTGAACAATGAGCAGTTCTTC. As protein: CAWTRGRLNNEQFF.

This clone has a single count. V gene TRBV29-1 combines with J gene TRBJ1-5; tentatively, D is TRBD1 (6 bases). The germline CDR1 and CDR2 sequences are SQVTM and ANQGSEA. This CDR3 has 13 residues. Trimming took off 4 bases at V and 5 bases at J, with 12 bases between the two ends. CDR3 nucleotides: TGCAGCGTTGGGGGAGGGGGTGATCAGCCCCAGCATTTT. Its protein is CSVGGGGDQPQHF. The whole variable domain, remainder taken from reference TRBV29-1 and TRBJ1-5, is SAVISQKPSRDICQRGTSLTIQCQVDSQVTMMFWYRQQPGQSLTLIATANQGSEATYESGFVIDKFPISRPNLTFSTLTVSNMSPEDSSIYLCSVGGGGDQPQHFGDGTRLSIL.

This chain uses TRBV11-2 with TRBJ2-6, with D unclear. This CDR3 has 15 residues. CDR1 and CDR2 (germline): SGHAT, FQNNGV. Trimming cost V 3 bases and J 0 bases, with 6 bases left between them. This CDR3 is CASSLSSSGANVLTF. CDR3 DNA: TGTGCCAGCAGCTTGTCTAGCTCTGGGGCCAACGTCCTGACTTTC. Filled out from reference TRBV11-2 and TRBJ2-6, the complete variable domain reads EAGVAQSPRYKIIEKRQSVAFWCNPISGHATLYWYQQILGQGPKLLIQFQNNGVVDDSQLPKDRFSAERLKGVDSTLKIQPAKLEDSAVYLCASSLSSSGANVLTFGAGSRLTVL.

The V and J genes are TRBV6-4 and TRBJ1-2; D is ambiguous. Germline V gene data show CDR1 as MRHNA and CDR2 as SNTAGT. Trimming took 0 bases from V and 8 from J, leaving 10 bases between them. CDR3 length: 13 amino acids. The CDR3 DNA follows: TGTGCCAGCAGTGACTCTACCCACTGGGGCTACACCTTC. Its protein product is CASSDSTHWGYTF.

The chain uses TRBV30 and TRBJ2-1; TRBD1 aligns across 7 bases. The CDR3 is made up of 15 amino acids. The trim removed 5 bases at V and 0 bases at J, leaving 7 bases unmatched. In germline, CDR1 is GTSNPN, CDR2 SVGIG (reference sequence). CDR3 sequence reads: CAWSQGESSYNEQFF. The CDR3 region has the DNA TGTGCCTGGTCCCAGGGGGAGAGCTCCTACAATGAGCAGTTCTTC. Supplemented by reference TRBV30 and TRBJ2-1, the full variable domain reads SQTIHQWPATLVQPVGSPLSLECTVEGTSNPNLYWYRQAAGRGLQLLFYSVGIGQISSEVPQNLSASRPQDRQFILSSKKLLLSDSGFYLCAWSQGESSYNEQFFGPGTRLTVL.

This chain uses TRBV18 with TRBJ1-5; D might be TRBD1 (5 bases). The germline V and J ends were trimmed by 3 bases and 9 bases, with 15 bases remaining between them. Germline V CDR1 and CDR2: KGHSH, LQKENI. The CDR3 extends over 14 amino acids. CDR3 nucleotides: TGTGCCAGCTCACCCGGCCTGACCGGGGGGCCCCAGCATTTT. Its protein product is CASSPGLTGGPQHF.

The chain carries TRBV6-6 and TRBJ1-2; a weak D match, TRBD1 (5 bases). CDR1 MNHNY and CDR2 SVGAGI come from the germline V gene (reference sequence). The CDR3 has 15 amino acids. Trimming removed 5 bases from V and 2 bases from J, with 15 bases in between. The CDR3 DNA sequence: TGTGCCAGCAGTGCCCGGGGCTTAAGAAACTATGGCTACACCTTC. Translated, it gives CASSARGLRNYGYTF.